The next 22 T cell receptor beta chains were all read from a single sample in a study of CD8+ T cells in alopecia areata. The authors extracted RNA and reverse transcribed it into cDNA as the sequencing template. Libraries were prepared by immunoSEQ multiplex PCR; TCRdb keeps only in-frame clonotypes and omits some of them. The table shows roughly 150,000 clones, with 50% to 65% occurring only once. The input for sequencing was CD8+ T cells sorted from blood, taken at week 0. All receptors derive from a human donor with alopecia areata.

The chain has TRBV7-6 and TRBJ2-5; D may be TRBD2 (6 bases). CDR1 and CDR2 from the germline V gene are SGHVS and FNYEAQ. Trimming shortened V by 3 bases and J by 3 bases, and 17 bases separated the two germline ends. The CDR3 spans 16 residues. The CDR3 loop is CASSLMPGGRKETQYF. The CDR3 DNA is TGTGCCAGCAGCTTGATGCCCGGAGGGCGAAAAGAGACCCAGTACTTC.

This clone showed up just a few times. The V call is TRBV4-3, the J call TRBJ1-2; maybe TRBD1 (5 bases). The CDR3 spans 15 residues. V lost 0 bases to trimming and J lost 0 bases, with 8 bases between them. Per the germline V gene, CDR1 is LGHNA and CDR2 is YSLEER. CDR3 nucleotide sequence: TGCGCCAGCAGCCAAGAACGGGGCCCTAACTATGGCTACACCTTC. It is translated as CASSQERGPNYGYTF.

This clone was found a few times. CDR3 sequence (DNA): TGCAGCGTTGCTGCGGGGAGGGCAGATACGCAGTATTTT. As protein: CSVAAGRADTQYF. The V gene is TRBV29-1, the J gene TRBJ2-3; 7 bases align to TRBD2. This CDR3 region has 13 residues. Per germline, CDR1 SQVTM and CDR2 ANQGSEA. V was clipped by 4 bases and J by 4 bases; unmatched bases: 5.

The chain uses TRBV5-6 and TRBJ2-7, with a weak D call TRBD1 (6 bases). The germline gives CDR1 SGHDT, CDR2 YYEEEE. Trimming took off 4 bases at V and 5 bases at J, with 16 bases between the two ends. The CDR3 consists of 14 residues. CDR3 DNA sequence: TGTGCCAGCAGCCACGGGGCAGGGGTCCACGAGCAGTACTTC. As protein: CASSHGAGVHEQYF.

This rearrangement joins TRBV4-3 to TRBJ2-7, with 9 bases matching TRBD1. In germline, CDR1 is LGHNA, CDR2 YSLEER. The CDR3 is made up of 15 amino acids. V dropped 1 base and J dropped 5; count of bases not matched to a gene: 6. CDR3 sequence (DNA): TGCGCCAGCAGCCAAGCCAGGACAGGGGCCCACGAGCAGTACTTC. Translating it yields CASSQARTGAHEQYF.

The V call is TRBV29-1, the J call TRBJ2-7; TRBD1 agrees at 12 bases. Germline V gene sequence: CDR1 SQVTM, CDR2 ANQGSEA. The CDR3 loop spans 17 amino acids. Losses at the gene ends were 7 bases for V and 1 base for J; bases not matched to a gene: 14. The CDR3 DNA reads as TGCAGCGCCCTGGGGACAGGGGGCGGCCAACGTTCCTACGAGCAGTACTTC. It yields the protein CSALGTGGGQRSYEQYF.

The rearrangement uses TRBV4-1 and TRBJ2-7; D may be TRBD1 (5 bases). The germline CDR1 and CDR2 sequences are MGHRA and YSYEKL. Trimming took off 0 bases at V and 2 bases at J, with 11 bases between the two ends. CDR3 length: 15 amino acids. CDR3 residues: CASSQDPGRAYEQYF. In nucleotides, the CDR3 is TGCGCCAGCAGCCAAGATCCCGGCAGGGCCTACGAGCAGTACTTC.

This clone was picked up a small number of times. The chain couples TRBV29-1 to TRBJ1-5, with a possible D match to TRBD1 (6 bases). This CDR3 has 19 amino acids. Germline V gene sequence: CDR1 SQVTM, CDR2 ANQGSEA. Trimming removed 7 bases at V and 2 bases at J, with 30 bases between. The CDR3 loop reads CSATREDRRTTGGNQPQHF. For the CDR3, the DNA is TGCAGCGCTACGAGGGAAGACAGGAGGACCACGGGAGGCAATCAGCCCCAGCATTTT.

This clone was seen more than once but under ten times. The chain employs TRBV30 and TRBJ2-1; a weak D match, TRBD2 (6 bases). Germline CDR1 and CDR2: GTSNPN and SVGIG (reference sequence). This CDR3 is built from 15 residues. V was shortened by 5 bases and J by 8 bases, with 22 bases between the two germline ends. This CDR3 reads CAWGLGQGGRDEQFF. The DNA of the CDR3 is TGTGCCTGGGGGCTGGGCCAGGGAGGAAGGGATGAGCAGTTCTTC.

This clone was counted only a few times. Here the CDR3 reads CSVAGGVGAEAFF. DNA of the CDR3: TGCAGCGTTGCAGGGGGCGTCGGCGCTGAAGCTTTCTTT. The genes are TRBV29-1 and TRBJ1-1; 8 bases are a match to TRBD1. The CDR3 is made up of 13 amino acids. Germline CDR1 is SQVTM and CDR2 is ANQGSEA. J gave up 6 bases and V 4 bases, and 7 bases lay outside the gene matches.

The rearrangement links TRBV7-3 to TRBJ1-1; no clear D. From germline, CDR1 is SGHTA and CDR2 FQGTGA. Trimming took 1 base from V and 1 from J, leaving 10 bases between them. CDR3 length equals 15 residues. DNA for the CDR3: TGTGCCAGCAGCTTAATAGGCCTACCGAACACTGAAGCTTTCTTT. Translating it yields CASSLIGLPNTEAFF.

The chain links TRBV13 to TRBJ2-1, with D unclear. V gave up 5 bases and J gave up 5 bases, with 10 bases separating them. Per the germline V gene, CDR1 is PRHDT and CDR2 is FYEKMQ (reference sequence). The CDR3 has 13 residues. The CDR3 loop is CASSIENNNEQFF. In DNA form, the CDR3 reads TGTGCCAGCAGCATCGAAAATAACAATGAGCAGTTCTTC.

The J gene is TRBJ1-2, the V gene TRBV29-1, with D perhaps TRBD1 (6 bases). The germline V gene has CDR1 SQVTM and CDR2 ANQGSEA. Trimming took 1 base from V and 8 from J, leaving 11 bases between them. The CDR3 sequence is 12 residues long. The CDR3 loop reads CSVEGTVEGYTF. DNA of the CDR3: TGCAGCGTTGAAGGGACAGTAGAAGGCTACACCTTC.

The rearrangement uses TRBV2 and TRBJ1-2, with D maybe TRBD1 (5 bases). The V and J ends lost 5 bases and 8 bases respectively, with 9 bases between them. Germline CDR1 reads SNHLY; CDR2 reads FYNNEI. This CDR3 comprises 11 residues. The chain's CDR3 is CASSRGRGYTF. The DNA of the CDR3 is TGTGCCAGCAGTCGGGGGAGGGGCTACACCTTC. The full variable domain, its missing parts supplied by reference TRBV2 and TRBJ1-2, is EPEVTQTPSHQVTQMGQEVILRCVPISNHLYFYWYRQILGQKVEFLVSFYNNEISEKSEIFDDQFSVERPDGSNFTLKIRSTKLEDSAMYFCASSRGRGYTFGSGTRLTVV.

V is TRBV7-9 and J is TRBJ2-7, with 8 bases identical to TRBD1. The germline CDR1 and CDR2 sequences are SEHNR and FQNEAQ (reference sequence). With 4 bases clipped from V and 3 bases from J, the junction kept 5 bases outside the gene matches. The CDR3 is made up of 14 amino acids. CDR3 sequence reads: CASSSGGRYYEQYF. For the CDR3, the DNA is TGTGCCAGCAGCTCAGGGGGCCGATACTACGAGCAGTACTTC.

This clone is categorized as medium-sized. This chain links TRBV7-6 with TRBJ2-3, with TRBD2 identical over 8 bases. Germline trimming cut 2 bases from V and 3 bases from J; bases unmatched to any gene: 7. There are 16 residues in the CDR3. The germline V gene has CDR1 SGHVS and CDR2 FNYEAQ. CDR3 DNA: TGTGCCAGCAGCTTAAGGCCCAGCGGGGGTACAGATACGCAGTATTTT. Translating it yields CASSLRPSGGTDTQYF.

The chain has TRBV30 and TRBJ1-6; possible D gene TRBD1, 6 bases. V was shortened by 5 bases and J by 9 bases, with 14 bases between the two germline ends. CDR3 size: 13 residues. Germline lookup yields CDR1 GTSNPN and CDR2 SVGIG (reference sequence). Here the CDR3 DNA reads TGTGCCTGGGAGGAGACAGGAGGTTCACCCCTCCACTTT. This translates into CAWEETGGSPLHF.

The chain recombines TRBV30 with TRBJ1-2; the D gene is possibly TRBD1 (5 bases). This CDR3 contains 16 residues. The germline V and J ends were trimmed by 2 bases and 7 bases, with 23 bases remaining between them. Germline lookup yields CDR1 GTSNPN and CDR2 SVGIG (reference sequence). CDR3 nucleotides: TGTGCCTGGAGTTACATCACGTTGGGGGATTATGCTGGCTACACCTTC. Translated: CAWSYITLGDYAGYTF.

This clone was counted a few times. The rearrangement uses TRBV30 and TRBJ2-6, with TRBD1 as a possible D gene (5 bases). V shed 4 bases and J shed 4 bases, with 11 bases lying between them. The CDR3 length is 14 residues. Germline CDR1 is GTSNPN and CDR2 is SVGIG (reference sequence). In DNA form, the CDR3 reads TGTGCCTGGACTGGGGCAGCCGGGGCCAACGTCCTGACTTTC. Amino acid sequence: CAWTGAAGANVLTF.

In this sample, this clone turned up once. The chain combines TRBV9 with TRBJ1-2; 7 nucleotides align to TRBD1. The V gene's germline CDR1 is SGDLS and CDR2 YYNGEE. The CDR3 contains 15 residues. V dropped 3 bases and J dropped 6; count of bases not matched to a gene: 11. In DNA form, the CDR3 reads TGTGCCAGCAGCGAATATCAGGGGGAGGTTGATGGCTACACCTTC. Translated: CASSEYQGEVDGYTF.

The J gene is TRBJ1-5, the V gene TRBV28; D not resolved. The length of the CDR3 is 11 residues. With 1 base removed from V and 12 bases from J, the gap between germline ends came to 7 bases. The V gene's germline CDR1 is MDHEN and CDR2 SYDVKM. The CDR3 sequence is CASSLYQDQHF. The CDR3 nucleotides are TGTGCCAGCAGTTTATACCAGGACCAGCATTTT.

The table lists this clone with a few counts. The J gene is TRBJ1-1, the V gene TRBV5-4; D not resolved. The CDR3 has 13 amino acids. Germline CDR1 SGHNT, CDR2 YYREEE (reference sequence). Trimming took 5 bases from V and 1 from J, leaving 9 bases between them. The CDR3 here is CASSYGSNTEAFF. The CDR3 DNA reads TGTGCCAGCAGTTACGGGTCGAACACTGAAGCTTTCTTT.